Below, one TCR beta chain is given with its context. This clone was seen only once. What this receptor recognizes is not known. No clone much larger than this one lies a single base away; base qualities are absent. From the cysteine through the phenylalanine, the CDR3 covers 15 amino acids. Only CDR3 DNA remains: 45 bases, in frame from the first base. Based on the germline V gene, the CDR1 and CDR2 sequences are SGHNT and YENEEA. V and J are trimmed by 5 bases and 4 bases, and the gene matches miss 10 bases of the junction. Libraries were constructed by the immunoSEQ multiplex PCR assay. In the original analysis: To diagnose cytomegalovirus status from the catalog of TCR beta chain sequences, a statistical classification framework was built. Drawn from immuneACCESS, this table holds only the in-frame rearrangements with V and J called that TCRdb kept. Clones are partly lost; checked studies trace under half to an unresolved V gene and leave the rest unexplained. From that table come the V and J calls and clone size; the DNA was used to work out D and trimming. The sample data list 90,000 to 140,000 clones, and 86% of these were observed just once. The ten top clones hold approximately 4% of the sample.

Separate from the roughly 650-subject first cohort, the validation cohort of 120 subjects was the group to which the donors belonged. This sample is drawn from a study of cytomegalovirus exposure and HLA in healthy donors (dated 2017 in TCRdb). Study-wide context: The 550 to 750 repertoires of the first cohort and the 95 to 150 validation repertoires were produced on the same platform, according to a later analysis. The aim of the study was to test whether cataloging public T cell receptors could identify signatures of past pathogen exposure. Besides the first cohort of approximately 710 subjects, a separate validation cohort made up of roughly 120 different subjects was used. To predict cytomegalovirus infection status, the study combined high-throughput TCR immunosequencing, statistical association of individual TCRs with disease status, and machine learning.

Overall study outcomes, separate from this receptor: In a later analysis, TCRs clustered in the first cohort were found to also tend to co-occur in the 130 or so validation repertoires, with around 94% of cluster scores above 0. The study gave a list of some 150 TCR beta chains associated with cytomegalovirus. A later analysis lacked HLA typing for the validation cohort, so it scored co-occurrence in that cohort across all 110 or so repertoires. It was suggested by the authors that the approach could potentially be generalized to other disease states and immunological phenotypes. Cytomegalovirus status was reported to be diagnosed by the classifier with high specificity and sensitivity in both the original and validation cohorts. In vitro tests confirmed that a few of the cytomegalovirus-associated TCR beta chains recognize cytomegalovirus antigens. Most TCR sequences were seen in very few donors, while some public TCRs were found in many individuals.

The rearrangement combines TRBV11-3 with TRBJ2-5, with 7 bases in between that match TRBD1. Sequencing was carried out using PBMCs. The receptor comes from a woman in her late teens or twenties in good health and CMV-seropositive. The nucleotide sequence reads TGTGCCAGCAGCCGACAGGGTGGTAATGGAGAGACCCAGTACTTC. Translated, it gives CASSRQGGNGETQYF.